This T cell receptor (beta chain) stems from a study of CD8 T cells in ankylosing spondylitis. TCRdb redid the calling of the 5' RACE reads with MiXCR, one entry per CDR3 protein. The table has a few hundred thousand distinct CDR3 sequences, approximately 20% seen once. The CDR3 length is 18 residues. Germline V lookup: CDR1 LGHDT, CDR2 YNNKEL (reference sequence). V dropped 3 bases and J dropped 5; count of bases not matched to a gene: 12. This clonotype was observed a handful of times. The sequence came from a male donor with ankylosing spondylitis or in good health (not recorded which). The sequencing input was blood, either unsorted or a sorted T cell fraction (not recorded which). The V and J genes are TRBV3-1 and TRBJ2-1; 11 nucleotides match TRBD2. The chain's CDR3 is CASSHISGGAYIDNEQFF. The CDR3, as DNA: TGTGCCAGCAGCCATATTAGCGGGGGGGCCTATATCGACAATGAGCAGTTCTTC.